The clone carrying this TCR beta chain has at least ten counts. As yet, its antigen is unknown. The entry originates in a study of regulatory T cells in long-lasting Graves disease. Study-level points and caveats: Less diverse TCR repertoires were seen in persistent Graves' patients than in newly diagnosed ones.

Construction of TCR beta libraries relied on iRepertoire HTBI primers and on Arm-PCR targeting CDR3 regions. TCRdb re-called the multiplex PCR reads through MiXCR, storing one row per CDR3 protein. The sample lists about 470,000 distinct CDR3 sequences; about a fifth were seen once. Regarding time point: persistent/refractory GD, antithyroid drugs over 5 years with positive TRAb. From PBMCs, RNA was extracted and then used to make the TCR library. The CDR3 is 16 residues long. Germline-derived CDR1 and CDR2 are SGHDN and FVKESK. V lost 4 bases, J lost 4 bases, and 19 bases lay in between. This clonotype was sampled from a female donor with Graves disease. The specimen was peripheral blood mononuclear cells (PBMCs), collected when the disease was refractory, from a patient treated with antithyroid drugs. V usage is TRBV14 and J usage is TRBJ2-5; D might be TRBD1 (5 bases). CDR3 residues: CASSPEGAWSLETQYF. The DNA of the CDR3 is TGTGCCAGCAGCCCAGAAGGGGCCTGGAGTCTAGAGACCCAGTACTTC.